In its sample, the clone carrying this T cell receptor (beta chain) was seen once. Its antigen is currently unknown. Germline and junction disagree at one end, which may indicate a read error. The CDR3 totals 13 residues. The V gene's germline CDR1 is MGHRA and CDR2 YSYEKL. The data stem from a study of tumor and adjacent non-tumor tissue in lung cancer. Study-level results: Patients with more diverse tumor TCRs had worse survival. Normal lung showed higher cumulative top 100 clone frequency than tumor.

This sample's RNA came from whole unsorted tissue. Distant lung tissue was collected more than 3 cm away from the tumor edge. A modified ARM-PCR protocol with three rounds of nested PCR amplified TCRbeta. One entry per CDR3 protein results from TCRdb running MiXCR on the multiplex PCR reads. The data show over 80,000 distinct CDR3 sequences, around 76% seen once. J is TRBJ2-2 and V is TRBV4-1, with D tentatively TRBD2 (5 bases). The receptor was derived from a woman between 45 and 65 years old with non-small cell lung cancer. Source material: distant non-tumor lung tissue. The CDR3 DNA sequence: TGCGCCAGCAGGTGGGAGTACACAGGGGAGCTGTTTTTT. Its protein product is CASRWEYTGELFF.